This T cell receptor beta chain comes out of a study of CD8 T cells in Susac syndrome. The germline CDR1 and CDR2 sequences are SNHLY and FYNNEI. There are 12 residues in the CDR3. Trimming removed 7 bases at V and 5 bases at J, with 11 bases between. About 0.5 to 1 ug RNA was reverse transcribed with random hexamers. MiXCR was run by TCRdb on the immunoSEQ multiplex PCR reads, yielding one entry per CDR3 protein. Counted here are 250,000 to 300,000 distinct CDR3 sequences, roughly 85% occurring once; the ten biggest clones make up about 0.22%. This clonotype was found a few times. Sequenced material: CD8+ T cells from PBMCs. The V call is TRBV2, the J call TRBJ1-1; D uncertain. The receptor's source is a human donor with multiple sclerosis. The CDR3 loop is CASIGPKTEAFF. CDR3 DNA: TGTGCCAGCATCGGGCCCAAGACTGAAGCTTTCTTT. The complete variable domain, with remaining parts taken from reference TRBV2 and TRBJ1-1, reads EPEVTQTPSHQVTQMGQEVILRCVPISNHLYFYWYRQILGQKVEFLVSFYNNEISEKSEIFDDQFSVERPDGSNFTLKIRSTKLEDSAMYFCASIGPKTEAFFGQGTRLTVV.